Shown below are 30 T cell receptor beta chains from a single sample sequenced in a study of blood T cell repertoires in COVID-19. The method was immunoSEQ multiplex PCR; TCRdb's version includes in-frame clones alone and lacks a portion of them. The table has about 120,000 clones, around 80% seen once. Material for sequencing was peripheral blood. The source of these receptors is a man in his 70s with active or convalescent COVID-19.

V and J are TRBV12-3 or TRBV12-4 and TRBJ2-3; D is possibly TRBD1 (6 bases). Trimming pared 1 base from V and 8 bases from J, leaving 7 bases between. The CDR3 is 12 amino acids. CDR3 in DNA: TGTGCCAGCAGTTTAGGGGGGCCTACGCAGTATTTT. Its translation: CASSLGGPTQYF.

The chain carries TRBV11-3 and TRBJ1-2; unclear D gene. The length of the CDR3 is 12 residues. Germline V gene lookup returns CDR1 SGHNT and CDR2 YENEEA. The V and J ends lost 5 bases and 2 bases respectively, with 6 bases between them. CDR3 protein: CASSQRNYGYTF. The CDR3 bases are TGTGCCAGCAGCCAGCGGAACTATGGCTACACCTTC.

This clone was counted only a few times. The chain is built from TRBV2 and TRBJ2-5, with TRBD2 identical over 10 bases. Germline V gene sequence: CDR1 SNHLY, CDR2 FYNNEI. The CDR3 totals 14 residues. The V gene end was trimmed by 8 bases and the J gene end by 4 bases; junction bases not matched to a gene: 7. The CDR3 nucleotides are TGTGCCAGCCGTCCCCTAGCGGGAGTAGAGACCCAGTACTTC. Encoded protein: CASRPLAGVETQYF.

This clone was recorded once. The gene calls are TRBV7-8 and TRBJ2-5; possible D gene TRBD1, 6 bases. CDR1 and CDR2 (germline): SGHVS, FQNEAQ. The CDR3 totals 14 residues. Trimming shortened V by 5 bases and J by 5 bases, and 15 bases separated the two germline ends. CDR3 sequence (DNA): TGTGCCAGCAGCCCAACAGGGTCTCAGGAGACCCAGTACTTC. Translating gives CASSPTGSQETQYF.

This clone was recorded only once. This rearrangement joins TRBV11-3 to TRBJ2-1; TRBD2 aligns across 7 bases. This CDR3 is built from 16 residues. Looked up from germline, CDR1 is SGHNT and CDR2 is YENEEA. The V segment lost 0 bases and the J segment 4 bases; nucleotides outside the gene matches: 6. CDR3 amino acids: CASSLDLSGAYNEQFF. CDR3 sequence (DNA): TGTGCCAGCAGCTTAGATCTGAGCGGGGCTTACAATGAGCAGTTCTTC.

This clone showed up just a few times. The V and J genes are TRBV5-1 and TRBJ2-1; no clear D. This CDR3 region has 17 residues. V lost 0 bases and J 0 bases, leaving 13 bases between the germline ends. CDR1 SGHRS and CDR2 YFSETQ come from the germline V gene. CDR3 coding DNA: TGCGCCAGCAGCTTGGGCGGAAATAAAATCTCCTACAATGAGCAGTTCTTC. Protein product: CASSLGGNKISYNEQFF.

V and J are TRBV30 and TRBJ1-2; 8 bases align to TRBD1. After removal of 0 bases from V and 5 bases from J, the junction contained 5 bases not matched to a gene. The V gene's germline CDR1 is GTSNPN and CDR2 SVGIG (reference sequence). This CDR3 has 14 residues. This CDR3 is CAWSVTGGLYGYTF. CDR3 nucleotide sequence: TGTGCCTGGAGTGTAACAGGGGGTTTATATGGCTACACCTTC.

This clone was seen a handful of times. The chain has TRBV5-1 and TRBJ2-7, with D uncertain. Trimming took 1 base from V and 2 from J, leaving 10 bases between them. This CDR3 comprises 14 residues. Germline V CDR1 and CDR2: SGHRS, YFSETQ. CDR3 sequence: CASSLTDRAYEQYF. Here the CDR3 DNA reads TGCGCCAGCAGCTTGACAGATAGAGCCTACGAGCAGTACTTC.

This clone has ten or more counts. The chain's CDR3 is CASSQDSQQGAGYTF. The CDR3 region has the DNA TGTGCCAGCAGCCAAGATTCCCAACAGGGGGCTGGCTACACCTTC. The rearrangement links TRBV3-1 (or the pseudogene TRBV3-2) to TRBJ1-2; 9 bases fit TRBD1. The CDR3 sequence is 15 residues long. Germline V gene lookup returns CDR1 LGHDT and CDR2 YNNKEL (reference sequence). The V gene end was trimmed by 0 bases and the J gene end by 7 bases; junction bases not matched to a gene: 6.

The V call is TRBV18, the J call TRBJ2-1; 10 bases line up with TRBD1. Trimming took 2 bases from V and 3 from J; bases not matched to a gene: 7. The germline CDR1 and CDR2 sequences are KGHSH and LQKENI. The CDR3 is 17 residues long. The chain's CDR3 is CASSPIAGQGNYNEQFF. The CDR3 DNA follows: TGTGCCAGCTCACCAATCGCGGGACAGGGGAACTACAATGAGCAGTTCTTC.

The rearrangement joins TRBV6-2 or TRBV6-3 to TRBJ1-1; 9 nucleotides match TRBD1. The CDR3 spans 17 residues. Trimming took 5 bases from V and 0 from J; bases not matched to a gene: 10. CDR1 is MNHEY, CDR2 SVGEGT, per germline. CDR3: CASSANPGTGMNTEAFF. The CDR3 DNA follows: TGTGCCAGCAGTGCCAACCCCGGGACAGGGATGAACACTGAAGCTTTCTTT.

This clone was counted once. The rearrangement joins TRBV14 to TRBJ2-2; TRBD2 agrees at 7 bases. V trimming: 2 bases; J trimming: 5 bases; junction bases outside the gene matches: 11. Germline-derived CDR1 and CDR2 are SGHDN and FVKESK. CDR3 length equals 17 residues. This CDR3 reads CASSQYFRGSLTGELFF. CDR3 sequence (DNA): TGTGCCAGCAGCCAATATTTTCGCGGGAGCTTAACCGGGGAGCTGTTTTTT.

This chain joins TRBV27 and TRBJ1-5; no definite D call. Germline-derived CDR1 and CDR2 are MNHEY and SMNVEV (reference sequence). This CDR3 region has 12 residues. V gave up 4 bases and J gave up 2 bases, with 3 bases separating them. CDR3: CASSSGNQPQHF. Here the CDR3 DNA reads TGTGCCAGCAGTTCTGGCAATCAGCCCCAGCATTTT.

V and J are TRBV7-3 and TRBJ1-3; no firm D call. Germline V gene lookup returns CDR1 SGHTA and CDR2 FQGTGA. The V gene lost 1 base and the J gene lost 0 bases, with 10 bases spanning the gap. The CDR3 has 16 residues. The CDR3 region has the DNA TGTGCCAGCAGCTTAAGTGCCGGTAACTCTGGAAACACCATATATTTT. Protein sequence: CASSLSAGNSGNTIYF.

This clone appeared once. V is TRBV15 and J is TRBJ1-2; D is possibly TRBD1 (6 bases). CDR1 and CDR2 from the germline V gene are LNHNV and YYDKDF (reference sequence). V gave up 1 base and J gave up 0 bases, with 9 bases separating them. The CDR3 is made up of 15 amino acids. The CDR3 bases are TGTGCCACCAGCAGAGCAGGGGAATCTAACTATGGCTACACCTTC. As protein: CATSRAGESNYGYTF.

The CDR3 coding sequence is TGTGCCAGCAGTGAGGCGACAGGGGCCTATGGCTACACCTTC. It encodes CASSEATGAYGYTF. The chain is built from TRBV6-1 and TRBJ1-2; 8 nucleotides align to TRBD1. V was pared by 3 bases and J by 4 bases, with 4 bases of the junction left unmatched. Germline V gene sequence: CDR1 MNHNS, CDR2 SASEGT. The CDR3 spans 14 residues.

Written as DNA, the CDR3 is TGTGCCAGCAGTCTGGGGGGGGCCGCTGGAGAAAAACTGTTTTTT. It encodes CASSLGGAAGEKLFF. J is TRBJ1-4 and V is TRBV6-2 or TRBV6-3; D may be TRBD1 (6 bases). The CDR3 has 15 amino acids. The V end lost 5 bases, the J end lost 8 bases, and 18 bases lay between the germline ends. The germline CDR1 and CDR2 sequences are MNHEY and SVGEGT.

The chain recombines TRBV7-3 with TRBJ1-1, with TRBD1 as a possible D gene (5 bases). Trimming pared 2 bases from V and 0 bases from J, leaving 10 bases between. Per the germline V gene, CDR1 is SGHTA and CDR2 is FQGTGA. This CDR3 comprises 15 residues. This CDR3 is CASSLGRGMNTEAFF. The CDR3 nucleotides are TGTGCCAGCAGCTTAGGGAGGGGAATGAACACTGAAGCTTTCTTT. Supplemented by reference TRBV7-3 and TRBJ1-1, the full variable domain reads GAGVSQTPSNKVTEKGKYVELRCDPISGHTALYWYRQSLGQGPEFLIYFQGTGAADDSGLPNDRFFAVRPEGSVSTLKIQRTERGDSAVYLCASSLGRGMNTEAFFGQGTRLTVV.

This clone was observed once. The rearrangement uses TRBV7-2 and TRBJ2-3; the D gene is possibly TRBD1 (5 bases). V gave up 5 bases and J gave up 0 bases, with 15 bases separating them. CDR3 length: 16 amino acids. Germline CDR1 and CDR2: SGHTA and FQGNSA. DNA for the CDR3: TGTGCCAGCAGCCCAGACAGAGGTCCTAGCACAGATACGCAGTATTTT. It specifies CASSPDRGPSTDTQYF.

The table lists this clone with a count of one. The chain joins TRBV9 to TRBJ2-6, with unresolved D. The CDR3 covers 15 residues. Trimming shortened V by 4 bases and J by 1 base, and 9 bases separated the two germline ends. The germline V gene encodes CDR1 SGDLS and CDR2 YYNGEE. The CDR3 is CASSPVASGANVLTF. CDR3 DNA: TGTGCCAGCAGCCCGGTAGCTTCTGGGGCCAACGTCCTGACTTTC.

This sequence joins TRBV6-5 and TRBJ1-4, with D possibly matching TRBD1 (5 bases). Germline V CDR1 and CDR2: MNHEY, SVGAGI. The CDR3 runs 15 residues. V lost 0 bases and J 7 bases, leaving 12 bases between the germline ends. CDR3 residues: CASSYSGGEVEKLFF. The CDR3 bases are TGTGCCAGCAGTTACTCGGGGGGAGAGGTTGAAAAACTGTTTTTT.

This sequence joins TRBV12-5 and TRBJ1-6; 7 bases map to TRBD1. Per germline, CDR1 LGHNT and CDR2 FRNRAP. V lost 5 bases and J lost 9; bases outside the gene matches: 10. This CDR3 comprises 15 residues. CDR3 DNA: TGTGCTAGTGGTCTAATAGGGGGCAGGGGTTCACCCCTCCACTTT. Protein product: CASGLIGGRGSPLHF.

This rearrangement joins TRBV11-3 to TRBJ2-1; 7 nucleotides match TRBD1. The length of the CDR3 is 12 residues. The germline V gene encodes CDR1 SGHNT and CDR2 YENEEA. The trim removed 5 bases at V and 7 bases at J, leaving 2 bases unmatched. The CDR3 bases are TGTGCCAGCAGCCAACAGGGGAATGAGCAGTTCTTC. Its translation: CASSQQGNEQFF.

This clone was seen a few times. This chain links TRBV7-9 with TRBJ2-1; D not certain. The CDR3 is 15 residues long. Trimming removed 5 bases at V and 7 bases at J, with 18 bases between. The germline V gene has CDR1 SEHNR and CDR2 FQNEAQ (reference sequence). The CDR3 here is CASSHPGKRANEQFF. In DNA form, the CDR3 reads TGTGCCAGCAGCCATCCCGGTAAAAGAGCGAATGAGCAGTTCTTC.

CDR3 region: CASSLDGQSYNEQFF. CDR3 coding DNA: TGTGCCAGCAGCTTAGACGGACAGTCCTACAATGAGCAGTTCTTC. J is TRBJ2-1 and V is TRBV11-3; D perhaps matches TRBD1 (6 bases). The CDR3 length is 15 residues. The germline V and J ends were trimmed by 0 bases and 1 base, with 7 bases remaining between them. Per the germline V gene, CDR1 is SGHNT and CDR2 is YENEEA.

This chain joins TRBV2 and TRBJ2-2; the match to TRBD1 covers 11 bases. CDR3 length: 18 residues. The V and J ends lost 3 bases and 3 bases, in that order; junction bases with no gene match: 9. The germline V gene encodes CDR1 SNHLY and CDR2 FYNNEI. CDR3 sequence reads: CASSDPFGQGAYTGELFF. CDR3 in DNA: TGTGCCAGCAGTGACCCCTTCGGACAGGGGGCTTACACCGGGGAGCTGTTTTTT.

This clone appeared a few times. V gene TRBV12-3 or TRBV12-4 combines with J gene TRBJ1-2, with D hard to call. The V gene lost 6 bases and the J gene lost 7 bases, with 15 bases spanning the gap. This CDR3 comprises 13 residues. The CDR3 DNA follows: TGTGCCAGCAGCCCTGGTTGGGAGGGTGGCTACACCTTC. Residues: CASSPGWEGGYTF.

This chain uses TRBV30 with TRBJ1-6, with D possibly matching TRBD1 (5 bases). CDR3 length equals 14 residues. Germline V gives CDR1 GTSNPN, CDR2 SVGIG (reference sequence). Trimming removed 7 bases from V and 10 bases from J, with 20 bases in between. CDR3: CASRTSGGESPLHF. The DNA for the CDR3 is TGTGCCTCGCGGACTAGCGGGGGGGAATCACCCCTCCACTTT.

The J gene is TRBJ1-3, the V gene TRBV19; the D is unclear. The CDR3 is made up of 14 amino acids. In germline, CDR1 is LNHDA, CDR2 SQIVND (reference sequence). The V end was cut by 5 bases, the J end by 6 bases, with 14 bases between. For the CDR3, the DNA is TGTGCCAGTAGTCATCGGACTTCGGAAAACACCATATATTTT. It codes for CASSHRTSENTIYF. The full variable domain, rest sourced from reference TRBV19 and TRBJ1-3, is DGGITQSPKYLFRKEGQNVTLSCEQNLNHDAMYWYRQDPGQGLRLIYYSQIVNDFQKGDIAEGYSVSREKKESFPLTVTSAQKNPTAFYLCASSHRTSENTIYFGEGSWLTVV.

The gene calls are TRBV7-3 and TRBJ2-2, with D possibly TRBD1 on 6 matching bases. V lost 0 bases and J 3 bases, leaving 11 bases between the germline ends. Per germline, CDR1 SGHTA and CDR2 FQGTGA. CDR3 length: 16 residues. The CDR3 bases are TGTGCCAGCAGCTTAACGCGGGCAGGGGACACCGGGGAGCTGTTTTTT. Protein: CASSLTRAGDTGELFF.